This T cell receptor beta chain was observed in a study of cytomegalovirus exposure and HLA in healthy donors. Turning to the study itself: The study's early data release held some 85 million unique TCRs from HLA-typed donors. Study findings and constraints: CMV serostatus stood as the only immune exposure information on hand. V- and J-gene trimming in TCR beta was tied to a missense DCLRE1C variant by an analysis performed later.

The J segment lost 1 base and the V segment lost 5 bases, leaving 6 bases of the junction unmatched. The length of the CDR3 is 15 residues. Germline V CDR1 and CDR2: MNHEY, SMNVEV (reference sequence). On this clone itself: The target antigen is unknown.

All the people who gave samples were healthy bone marrow donors. With 60 Vbeta and 13 Jbeta primers, the PCR was carried out. Assay: immunoSEQ multiplex PCR; the TCRdb copy retains only in-frame clones and omits some. The sample lists under 200,000 clones, just under 80% occurring once. V and J are TRBV27 and TRBJ2-3, with 7 bases that match TRBD2. The clonotype comes from a woman aged 30 to 39 in good health and CMV-seropositive. Material for sequencing was PBMCs. CDR3 in amino acids: CASSHGGGGTDTQYF. For the CDR3, the DNA is TGTGCCAGCAGTCATGGGGGGGGTGGCACAGATACGCAGTATTTT.